What follows is one T cell receptor beta chain and its context. Using immunoSEQ multiplex PCR, the repertoire was profiled, and TCRdb retains in-frame clones only, with some absent. The profile shows about 9,800 clones, more than 75% of them singletons. Losses at the gene ends were 5 bases for V and 2 bases for J; bases not matched to a gene: 6. This CDR3 has 15 residues. Germline V CDR1 and CDR2: LNHDA, SQIVND (reference sequence). These data come from a study of immune evolution from preneoplasia to lung adenocarcinoma. Resections took place in Japan or China from the mid-2010s to the late 2010s. Nucleic acids came from premalignant or tumor cells enriched by macro-dissection.

This sequence joins TRBV19 and TRBJ1-5, with 7 bases identical to TRBD1. This sequence was found in a person of 80 years or more with lung adenocarcinoma. The sample consisted of FFPE lung adenocarcinoma in situ tissue. CDR3: CASSPRQGRNQPQHF. In DNA form, the CDR3 reads TGTGCCAGTAGTCCCCGACAGGGACGCAATCAGCCCCAGCATTTT.